This paragraph reports one T cell receptor beta chain. Antigen specificity is unknown. This record belongs to a study of T cells after yellow fever vaccination. The 5'RACE template-switching step produced TCR cDNA and added a universal primer site and UMIs. TCRdb re-analysed the 5' RACE reads in MiXCR, keeping a single row per CDR3 protein. The sample has approximately 300,000 distinct CDR3 sequences; 8.5% to 9% are singletons. This CDR3 spans 13 amino acids. Looked up from germline, CDR1 is LGHDT and CDR2 is YNNKEL (reference sequence). J gave up 3 bases and V 3 bases, and 1 base lay outside the gene matches. Findings and caveats of the study: Post-booster repertoires again held most primary-vaccination clones (about 96% CD4, around 90% CD8).

The source material was PBMCs, sampled on the day of the first yellow fever vaccination. This TCR came from a man younger than 35 who received the YFV17D yellow fever vaccine. This chain connects TRBV3-1 to TRBJ1-1, with 7 bases identical to TRBD1. DNA for the CDR3: TGTGCCAGCAGCCATACAGGGGACACTGAAGCTTTCTTT. It translates to CASSHTGDTEAFF.